This TCR beta chain was captured in a study of T cells after yellow fever vaccination. For the study at large: Fractions of limited cellularity were prepared by means of SMART-Seq v4 Ultra Low Input.

To note about this clonotype: Its antigen is unknown.

A universal primer site and UMIs were added as TCR cDNA was made by 5'RACE template switching. TCRdb analysed the 5' RACE reads with MiXCR anew, one entry per CDR3 protein. The sample yields roughly 140,000 distinct CDR3 sequences, 7.7% seen once. Germline V gene sequence: CDR1 DFQATT, CDR2 SNEGSKA (reference sequence). The junction had 8 bases not matched to a gene; V was cut back by 5 bases and J by 4 bases. The CDR3 totals 14 residues. Findings and limits, study-wide: Reappearance after the booster was observed for most primary-vaccination clones (more than 95% CD4, about 91% CD8). Across the CD4 and CD8 compartments, a small share of clonotypes was present in both.

This receptor was obtained from a man aged 25 to 40 who received the YFV17D yellow fever vaccine. The chain couples TRBV20-1 to TRBJ2-1; TRBD2 matches at 7 bases. This specimen was CD4+ T cells sorted from PBMCs, taken 5 days after the yellow fever booster vaccination. CDR3 sequence reads: CSAWRGSGYNEQFF. CDR3 bases: TGCAGTGCTTGGCGGGGGAGCGGGTACAATGAGCAGTTCTTC.